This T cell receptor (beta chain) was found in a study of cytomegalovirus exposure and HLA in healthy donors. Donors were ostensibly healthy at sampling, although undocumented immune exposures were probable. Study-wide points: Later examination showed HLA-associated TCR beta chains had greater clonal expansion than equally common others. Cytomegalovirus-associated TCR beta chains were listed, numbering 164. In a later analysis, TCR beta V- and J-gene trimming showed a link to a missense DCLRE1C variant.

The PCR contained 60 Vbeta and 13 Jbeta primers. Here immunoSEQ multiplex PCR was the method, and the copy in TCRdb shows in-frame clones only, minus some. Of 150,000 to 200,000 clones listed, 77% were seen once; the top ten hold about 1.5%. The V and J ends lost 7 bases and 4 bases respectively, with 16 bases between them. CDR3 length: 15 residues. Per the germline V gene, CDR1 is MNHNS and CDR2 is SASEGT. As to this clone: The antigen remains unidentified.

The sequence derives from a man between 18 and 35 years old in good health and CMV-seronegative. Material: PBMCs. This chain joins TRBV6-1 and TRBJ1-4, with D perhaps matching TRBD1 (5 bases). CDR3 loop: CASTLGLGGNEKLFF. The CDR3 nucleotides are TGTGCCAGCACCCTAGGACTCGGGGGTAATGAAAAACTGTTTTTT.